The 32 T cell receptor beta chains below come from one sample, sequenced in a study of OX40 agonist ivuxolimab in advanced cancers. Clones were sequenced by immunoSEQ multiplex PCR, and TCRdb holds only the in-frame ones, with some missing. The sample includes approximately 70,000 clones, around 88% of them seen just once. Specimen: CD4+ or CD8+ T cells sorted from blood, collected in a trial of the OX40 agonist ivuxolimab. The source is an adult with an advanced solid tumor such as melanoma, head and neck, liver or kidney cancer.

A few counts support this clone. V and J are TRBV6-5 and TRBJ1-3; D call uncertain. CDR1 is MNHEY, CDR2 SVGAGI, per germline. V lost 7 bases to trimming and J lost 0 bases, with 13 bases between them. The CDR3 covers 15 residues. The CDR3 nucleotides are TGTGCCAGCAAGCGAACCTTCTACTCTGGAAACACCATATATTTT. This encodes CASKRTFYSGNTIYF.

The chain uses TRBV5-1 and TRBJ1-2; no reliable D call. This CDR3 region has 15 residues. V lost 2 bases and J lost 2, with 13 bases in between. Germline V gene lookup returns CDR1 SGHRS and CDR2 YFSETQ. Written as DNA, the CDR3 is TGCGCCAGCAGCTTCGACCGGTTGCCGAACTATGGCTACACCTTC. It encodes CASSFDRLPNYGYTF. The whole variable domain, remainder taken from reference TRBV5-1 and TRBJ1-2, is KAGVTQTPRYLIKTRGQQVTLSCSPISGHRSVSWYQQTPGQGLQFLFEYFSETQRNKGNFPGRFSGRQFSNSRSEMNVSTLELGDSALYLCASSFDRLPNYGYTFGSGTRLTVV.

There are a few counts of this clone. The J gene is TRBJ2-5, the V gene TRBV11-3; 7 nucleotides align to TRBD1. V lost 4 bases, J lost 4 bases, and 12 bases stayed unmatched. This CDR3 contains 16 residues. CDR1 and CDR2 from the germline V gene are SGHNT and YENEEA. DNA for the CDR3: TGTGCCAGCAGCTGGGGTTTTAGACAGGGTGGAGAGACCCAGTACTTC. It encodes CASSWGFRQGGETQYF.

The chain has TRBV7-8 and TRBJ1-2; no reliable D call. Trimming pared 8 bases from V and 4 bases from J, leaving 17 bases between. Germline CDR1 is SGHVS and CDR2 is FQNEAQ. The CDR3 contains 14 residues. The CDR3 DNA reads as TGTGCCAGCTCCTCGTTAGGCCCAGGCTATGGCTACACCTTC. Translating it yields CASSSLGPGYGYTF.

The chain is built from TRBV6-6 and TRBJ2-7, with D tentatively TRBD2 (5 bases). This CDR3 contains 13 residues. The V end lost 7 bases, the J end lost 3 bases, and 13 bases lay between the germline ends. CDR1 and CDR2 from the germline V gene are MNHNY and SVGAGI (reference sequence). CDR3 sequence reads: CASTPDGIYEQYF. CDR3 DNA: TGTGCCAGCACCCCGGACGGGATCTACGAGCAGTACTTC.

V gene TRBV19 combines with J gene TRBJ1-6; 9 bases match TRBD1. The trim removed 7 bases at V and 7 bases at J, leaving 5 bases unmatched. This CDR3 spans 14 amino acids. Germline V lookup: CDR1 LNHDA, CDR2 SQIVND (reference sequence). The CDR3 spells CASTRGQGNSPLHF. DNA of the CDR3: TGTGCCAGTACCAGGGGACAGGGAAATTCACCCCTCCACTTT.

The rearrangement uses TRBV9 and TRBJ2-4, with D perhaps TRBD1 or TRBD2 (5 bases each). This CDR3 is built from 14 residues. Germline V gene sequence: CDR1 SGDLS, CDR2 YYNGEE. The V and J ends lost 0 bases and 6 bases respectively, with 10 bases between them. CDR3 in DNA: TGTGCCAGCAGCGTAGGGGGGATCGGAAACATTCAGTACTTC. Translating it yields CASSVGGIGNIQYF.

CDR3 sequence (DNA): TGTGCCAGCAGCTTTCGGATTCCCGGTGGGGCCAACGTCCTGACTTTC. Encoded protein: CASSFRIPGGANVLTF. The chain carries TRBV5-6 and TRBJ2-6; D unclear. Germline CDR1 is SGHDT and CDR2 is YYEEEE. This CDR3 has 16 amino acids. V was trimmed by 2 bases and J by 3 bases, leaving 12 bases between them.

The chain joins TRBV4-1 to TRBJ2-5; 7 nucleotides line up with TRBD2. Looked up from germline, CDR1 is MGHRA and CDR2 is YSYEKL. Trimming cost V 4 bases and J 4 bases; bases outside gene matches: 9. The CDR3 is made up of 15 amino acids. The CDR3 loop reads CASSLRTTGGETQYF. The CDR3 DNA sequence: TGCGCCAGCAGCCTAAGGACGACGGGGGGAGAGACCCAGTACTTC.

The genes are TRBV9 and TRBJ1-3; D is unresolved. CDR3 length: 15 amino acids. CDR1 SGDLS and CDR2 YYNGEE come from the germline V gene. V was shortened by 0 bases and J by 2 bases, with 9 bases between the two germline ends. The CDR3 nucleotides are TGTGCCAGCAGCGTAGCCGTACATACTGGAAACACCATATATTTT. Amino acid sequence: CASSVAVHTGNTIYF.

Here the CDR3 reads CASSLGRTGGGETQYF. CDR3 bases: TGTGCCAGCAGCTTGGGGCGGACAGGGGGCGGAGAGACCCAGTACTTC. The rearrangement joins TRBV5-8 to TRBJ2-5; 11 nucleotides align to TRBD1. The germline V gene encodes CDR1 SGHTS and CDR2 YDEGEE. The CDR3 has 16 residues. Trimming at V came to 0 bases and at J to 4 bases, leaving 5 bases not matched to a gene.

The gene calls are TRBV5-6 and TRBJ1-5; D gene unclear. The germline CDR1 and CDR2 sequences are SGHDT and YYEEEE. The CDR3 is made up of 15 amino acids. V lost 0 bases and J 0 bases, leaving 7 bases between the germline ends. The CDR3 nucleotides read TGTGCCAGCAGCTTGGGAGGGCCTAGCAATCAGCCCCAGCATTTT. Residues: CASSLGGPSNQPQHF.

This clone was picked up one time. The V call is TRBV6-1, the J call TRBJ1-5, with D unclear. V was shortened by 1 base and J by 5 bases, with 6 bases between the two germline ends. The germline V gene has CDR1 MNHNS and CDR2 SASEGT. CDR3 length equals 13 residues. CDR3 DNA: TGTGCCAGCAGTGAAGACAGTTATCAGCCCCAGCATTTT. Translation: CASSEDSYQPQHF.

The rearrangement joins TRBV6-6 to TRBJ1-4; the D is unclear. The CDR3 extends over 14 amino acids. V was shortened by 3 bases and J by 0 bases, with 5 bases between the two germline ends. In germline, CDR1 is MNHNY, CDR2 SVGAGI (reference sequence). CDR3 in amino acids: CASSYDATNEKLFF. Written as DNA, the CDR3 is TGTGCCAGCAGTTATGATGCAACTAATGAAAAACTGTTTTTT.

V is TRBV4-1 and J is TRBJ1-2; D is perhaps TRBD1 (5 bases). The germline gives CDR1 MGHRA, CDR2 YSYEKL. This CDR3 has 15 amino acids. Trimming stripped 0 bases from V and 6 bases from J, with 14 bases between. CDR3 nucleotides: TGCGCCAGCAGCCAAGATAGGGCCGGGGGAGATGGCTACACCTTC. It codes for CASSQDRAGGDGYTF.

This clone was counted once. The chain carries TRBV21-1 and TRBJ2-7; the DNA was not used to check the table's D call, TRBD2. TRBV21-1 is assigned pseudogene status. This CDR3 region has 17 residues. The CDR3 loop is CASSKSYAGGPPNEQYF. The DNA of the CDR3 is TGTGCCAGCAGCAAAAGTTACGCGGGGGGGCCACCCAACGAGCAGTACTTC.

This clone was observed a handful of times. The gene calls are TRBV7-3 and TRBJ1-1; 7 bases are a match to TRBD1. Trimming at V came to 5 bases and at J to 1 base, leaving 4 bases not matched to a gene. CDR1 is SGHTA and CDR2 is FQGTGA in the germline V gene. This CDR3 is 14 amino acids long. As DNA, the CDR3 is TGTGCCAGCAGCAGAGGGGGCGGGAACACTGAAGCTTTCTTT. This encodes CASSRGGGNTEAFF.

The chain uses TRBV15 and TRBJ2-5, with D perhaps given as TRBD1 or TRBD2 (5 bases each). Per germline, CDR1 LNHNV and CDR2 YYDKDF (reference sequence). Trimming shortened V by 6 bases and J by 2 bases, and 16 bases separated the two germline ends. This CDR3 is 15 amino acids long. DNA of the CDR3: TGTGCCACCAGTCGAAGAGGGGCCACACAAGAGACCCAGTACTTC. Its translation is CATSRRGATQETQYF. The full variable domain, with the rest looked up from reference TRBV15 and TRBJ2-5, is DAMVIQNPRYQVTQFGKPVTLSCSQTLNHNVMYWYQQKSSQAPKLLFHYYDKDFNNEADTPDNFQSRRPNTSFCFLDIRSPGLGDTAMYLCATSRRGATQETQYFGPGTRLLVL.

V usage is TRBV14 and J usage is TRBJ2-3; TRBD2 is a possible D gene (5 bases). CDR3 length equals 13 residues. The germline gives CDR1 SGHDN, CDR2 FVKESK. V shed 5 bases and J shed 5 bases, with 11 bases lying between them. The CDR3 region has the DNA TGTGCCAGCAGCGGGAGTAAGGGAGATACGCAGTATTTT. This encodes CASSGSKGDTQYF. Together with reference TRBV14 and TRBJ2-3, the CDR3 gives the full variable domain: EAGVTQFPSHSVIEKGQTVTLRCDPISGHDNLYWYRRVMGKEIKFLLHFVKESKQDESGMPNNRFLAERTGGTYSTLKVQPAELEDSGVYFCASSGSKGDTQYFGPGTRLTVL.

V and J are TRBV30 and TRBJ2-7; D may be TRBD2 (7 bases). This CDR3 has 17 amino acids. Trimming removed 5 bases at V and 4 bases at J, with 27 bases between. Germline V lookup: CDR1 GTSNPN, CDR2 SVGIG (reference sequence). This chain's CDR3 is CAWARTLPRGGGYEQYF. The DNA for the CDR3 is TGTGCCTGGGCACGCACCCTCCCTAGGGGGGGAGGGTACGAGCAGTACTTC.

The chain is built from TRBV19 and TRBJ2-3, with D possibly called TRBD1 or TRBD2 (5 bases each). This CDR3 spans 14 amino acids. V dropped 3 bases and J dropped 4 bases, with 11 bases sitting between them. In germline, CDR1 is LNHDA, CDR2 SQIVND (reference sequence). CDR3 nucleotides: TGTGCCAGTAGTATTAATGGGGGTCCAGATACGCAGTATTTT. This gives the protein CASSINGGPDTQYF.

The chain is built from TRBV7-9 and TRBJ2-1; 8 bases match TRBD2. CDR1 SEHNR and CDR2 FQNEAQ come from the germline V gene (reference sequence). This CDR3 region has 15 residues. Unmatched junction bases numbered 10, after V lost 4 bases and J lost 8 bases. CDR3 coding DNA: TGTGCCAGCAGCTCTGTCGGGAGGGCCGGGGATGAGCAGTTCTTC. This sequence encodes CASSSVGRAGDEQFF.

The chain uses TRBV6-5 and TRBJ2-1; 8 nucleotides agree with TRBD1. This CDR3 contains 14 residues. The trim removed 4 bases at V and 6 bases at J, leaving 5 bases unmatched. Germline CDR1 and CDR2: MNHEY and SVGAGI. The CDR3 protein is CASSSRTGSNEQFF. CDR3 in DNA: TGTGCCAGCAGTTCCAGGACAGGGTCCAATGAGCAGTTCTTC.

The V and J genes are TRBV18 and TRBJ2-3; D remains ambiguous. The CDR3 totals 14 residues. Germline values: CDR1 KGHSH, CDR2 LQKENI. V shed 2 bases and J shed 6 bases, with 12 bases lying between them. CDR3 coding DNA: TGTGCCAGCTCACCATTTGGCGGCGAGGATACGCAGTATTTT. It translates to CASSPFGGEDTQYF.

This rearrangement joins TRBV11-2 to TRBJ2-7; TRBD2 might be the D (6 bases). Germline V gene data show CDR1 as SGHAT and CDR2 as FQNNGV. This CDR3 region has 15 residues. Trimming shortened V by 2 bases and J by 4 bases, and 15 bases separated the two germline ends. The CDR3 here is CASSLNGGVFYEQYF. CDR3 in DNA: TGTGCCAGCAGCTTAAACGGGGGTGTCTTTTACGAGCAGTACTTC.

This clone appeared a single time. The chain employs TRBV7-9 and TRBJ2-1; 9 bases match TRBD1. This CDR3 contains 14 residues. V trimming: 3 bases; J trimming: 7 bases; junction bases outside the gene matches: 4. Germline V gene data show CDR1 as SEHNR and CDR2 as FQNEAQ (reference sequence). In DNA form, the CDR3 reads TGTGCCAGCAGCTTTCCCGGGACAGGGAATGAGCAGTTCTTC. Amino acids: CASSFPGTGNEQFF. Variable domain in full (rest from reference TRBV7-9 and TRBJ2-1): DTGVSQNPRHKITKRGQNVTFRCDPISEHNRLYWYRQTLGQGPEFLTYFQNEAQLEKSRLLSDRFSAERPKGSFSTLEIQRTEQGDSAMYLCASSFPGTGNEQFFGPGTRLTVL.

The genes are TRBV5-1 and TRBJ2-1; 13 nucleotides agree with TRBD2. The length of the CDR3 is 18 residues. The J segment lost 0 bases and the V segment lost 4 bases, leaving 7 bases of the junction unmatched. Germline V gene data show CDR1 as SGHRS and CDR2 as YFSETQ. CDR3 protein: CASSRGTSGASSYNEQFF. CDR3 bases: TGCGCCAGCAGCCGGGGGACTAGCGGGGCAAGCTCCTACAATGAGCAGTTCTTC. The complete variable domain, with remaining parts taken from reference TRBV5-1 and TRBJ2-1, reads KAGVTQTPRYLIKTRGQQVTLSCSPISGHRSVSWYQQTPGQGLQFLFEYFSETQRNKGNFPGRFSGRQFSNSRSEMNVSTLELGDSALYLCASSRGTSGASSYNEQFFGPGTRLTVL.

The V and J genes are TRBV10-3 and TRBJ1-3; the D is unclear. Germline V gives CDR1 ENHRY, CDR2 SYGVKD. CDR3 length equals 13 residues. V lost 6 bases to trimming and J lost 2 bases, with 8 bases between them. The chain's CDR3 is CAIRAAAGNTIYF. CDR3 DNA: TGTGCCATCAGGGCAGCTGCTGGAAACACCATATATTTT.

This chain connects TRBV7-2 to TRBJ2-3; 9 bases fit TRBD2. Trimming took 11 bases from V and 3 from J; bases not matched to a gene: 3. The CDR3 contains 12 residues. From germline, CDR1 is SGHTA and CDR2 FQGNSA. The chain's CDR3 is CAWTSETDTQYF. CDR3 in DNA: TGTGCCTGGACTAGCGAAACAGATACGCAGTATTTT.

For the CDR3, the DNA is TGTGCCAGCAGCTCCCGCCCCAGGGGCGGATTCGAGCAGTACTTC. It specifies CASSSRPRGGFEQYF. The rearrangement uses TRBV7-6 and TRBJ2-5, with a tentative D call TRBD1 (6 bases). The DNA matches TRBJ2-7 better at its end, which makes the J call doubtful. The CDR3 is made up of 15 amino acids. Germline CDR1 SGHVS, CDR2 FNYEAQ.

The V call is TRBV7-2, the J call TRBJ2-5; D is unresolved. CDR3 length equals 15 residues. Germline CDR1 SGHTA, CDR2 FQGNSA. V lost 5 bases and J lost 1, with 14 bases in between. The CDR3 sequence is CASSPGRHSQETQYF. Written as DNA, the CDR3 is TGTGCCAGCAGCCCCGGGCGACATTCCCAAGAGACCCAGTACTTC.

CDR3 amino acids: CASRQGAVEKLFF. The CDR3 DNA reads as TGTGCCAGTCGACAGGGGGCGGTCGAAAAACTGTTTTTT. The V call is TRBV2, the J call TRBJ1-4; 10 bases match TRBD1. This CDR3 is 13 amino acids long. J was trimmed by 8 bases and V by 9 bases; bases with no gene match: 6. Germline CDR1 SNHLY, CDR2 FYNNEI.